Below, 32 T cell receptor beta chains from the same sample are listed, as sequenced in a study of technical replicates of blood from a few donors (dated by TCRdb to about 2017). The library relied on the immunoSEQ multiplex PCR assay. TCRdb holds this immuneACCESS table with in-frame rearrangements only. Some clones are missing; in checked studies, unresolved V genes explain under half, and the rest has no known cause. The sample table shows around 83,000 clones, and 85% to 95% are seen once. Jointly, the top ten make up 0.2% to 0.3% of the sample. Material for sequencing was T cells isolated from PBMCs. The receptors stem from a human donor in good health.

In DNA form, the CDR3 reads TGTGCCAGCAGTTTATTCGGGAGGGCCTACACAGATACGCAGTATTTT. This translates into CASSLFGRAYTDTQYF. The genes are TRBV28 and TRBJ2-3; TRBD2 aligns across 8 bases. The CDR3 loop spans 16 amino acids. Germline V gene lookup returns CDR1 MDHEN and CDR2 SYDVKM. Trimming at V came to 1 base and at J to 2 bases, leaving 5 bases not matched to a gene.

The chain recombines TRBV27 with TRBJ2-1; tentative D call: TRBD2 (6 bases). The CDR3 extends over 16 amino acids. Deletions cut 3 bases from V and 0 bases from J, with 12 bases between. Germline V gives CDR1 MNHEY, CDR2 SMNVEV (reference sequence). This CDR3 is CASSFISTSSYNEQFF. The CDR3 DNA reads as TGTGCCAGCAGTTTTATCTCGACTAGCTCCTACAATGAGCAGTTCTTC.

The V and J genes are TRBV7-3 and TRBJ2-2, with a tentative D call TRBD2 (5 bases). V was clipped by 2 bases and J by 2 bases, with 18 bases between them. CDR1 SGHTA and CDR2 FQGTGA come from the germline V gene. The length of the CDR3 is 18 residues. The CDR3 reads CASSLGIRGPANTGELFF. CDR3 DNA sequence: TGTGCCAGCAGCTTAGGAATACGAGGGCCAGCCAACACCGGGGAGCTGTTTTTT.

This clone showed up just once. The chain links TRBV6-1 to TRBJ1-1; D unclear. V lost 6 bases and J lost 1, with 6 bases in between. This CDR3 is 12 amino acids long. The germline V gene encodes CDR1 MNHNS and CDR2 SASEGT. CDR3 in amino acids: CASRGGNTEAFF. CDR3 bases: TGTGCCAGCAGAGGCGGGAACACTGAAGCTTTCTTT.

The genes are TRBV11-2 and TRBJ2-2, with D unresolved. The CDR3 has 14 amino acids. Germline V gene sequence: CDR1 SGHAT, CDR2 FQNNGV. Trimming removed 4 bases from V and 5 bases from J, with 11 bases in between. The chain's CDR3 is CASSSPDSTGELFF. CDR3 coding DNA: TGTGCCAGCAGCTCGCCTGACTCGACCGGGGAGCTGTTTTTT.

This chain joins TRBV5-3 and TRBJ2-3; no clear D. TRBV5-3 is noted as an ORF with a role that remains uncertain. This CDR3 region has 13 residues. V was pared by 2 bases and J by 7 bases, with 11 bases between. CDR3 residues: CARSFRPINTQYF. Written as DNA, the CDR3 is TGTGCCAGAAGCTTCCGCCCTATAAATACGCAGTATTTT.

The chain is built from TRBV5-5 and TRBJ1-4; 9 bases fit TRBD1. In germline, CDR1 is SGHKS, CDR2 YYEKEE (reference sequence). Germline trimming cut 2 bases from V and 10 bases from J; bases unmatched to any gene: 9. The CDR3 extends over 15 amino acids. The CDR3 DNA reads TGTGCCAGCAGCTTTAGACCGGGACAGGGTGTAAAACTGTTTTTT. Amino acids: CASSFRPGQGVKLFF.

The J gene is TRBJ2-7, the V gene TRBV5-1; TRBD2 agrees at 8 bases. The germline V gene encodes CDR1 SGHRS and CDR2 YFSETQ. The CDR3 sequence is 17 residues long. V lost 0 bases, J lost 4 bases, and 12 bases stayed unmatched. In DNA form, the CDR3 reads TGCGCCAGCAGCTTGGTCCCAGCGGCGGGGGGCGGGTACGAGCAGTACTTC. As protein: CASSLVPAAGGGYEQYF.

V gene TRBV6-6 combines with J gene TRBJ1-5; 7 nucleotides match TRBD1. The V segment lost 6 bases and the J segment 2 bases; nucleotides outside the gene matches: 7. CDR3 length equals 15 residues. Germline CDR1 and CDR2: MNHNY and SVGAGI (reference sequence). CDR3 in DNA: TGTGCCAGCAGGCGGGGACAGTTCGGCAATCAGCCCCAGCATTTT. Its translation: CASRRGQFGNQPQHF.

The rearrangement joins TRBV7-9 to TRBJ1-1; D ambiguous. CDR1 and CDR2 (germline): SEHNR, FQNEAQ (reference sequence). CDR3 size: 13 residues. The germline V and J ends were trimmed by 1 base and 1 base, with 4 bases remaining between them. CDR3 amino acids: CASSLVQNTEAFF. The CDR3 region has the DNA TGTGCCAGCAGCTTAGTACAGAACACTGAAGCTTTCTTT.

The rearrangement links TRBV9 to TRBJ1-1, with no clear D. V shed 4 bases and J shed 3 bases, with 10 bases lying between them. There are 13 residues in the CDR3. Germline values: CDR1 SGDLS, CDR2 YYNGEE. The CDR3 coding sequence is TGTGCCAGCAGCTTCTCGCGGGACACTGAAGCTTTCTTT. Protein: CASSFSRDTEAFF.

The V gene is TRBV5-1, the J gene TRBJ2-7; no reliable D call. This CDR3 has 12 amino acids. The germline CDR1 and CDR2 sequences are SGHRS and YFSETQ. Trimming pared 0 bases from V and 4 bases from J, leaving 5 bases between. In nucleotides, the CDR3 is TGCGCCAGCAGCTTGGACAATTACGAGCAGTACTTC. Its translation is CASSLDNYEQYF.

This sequence joins TRBV19 and TRBJ2-1; 9 bases line up with TRBD2. The CDR3 loop spans 16 amino acids. The V gene end was trimmed by 6 bases and the J gene end by 3 bases; junction bases not matched to a gene: 9. The germline V gene has CDR1 LNHDA and CDR2 SQIVND (reference sequence). The CDR3 loop reads CASSHGSSGGYNEQFF. DNA for the CDR3: TGTGCCAGTAGCCATGGTAGTAGCGGGGGCTACAATGAGCAGTTCTTC.

In nucleotides, the CDR3 is TGTGCCAGCAGCTTCTACGAATCCTACGAGCAGTACTTC. Residues: CASSFYESYEQYF. J is TRBJ2-7 and V is TRBV11-2; D unclear. The length of the CDR3 is 13 residues. Trimming cost V 3 bases and J 1 base, with 7 bases left between them. CDR1 SGHAT and CDR2 FQNNGV come from the germline V gene.

The rearrangement joins TRBV19 to TRBJ2-7, with D unclear. This CDR3 region has 15 residues. CDR1 LNHDA and CDR2 SQIVND come from the germline V gene (reference sequence). The V gene lost 5 bases and the J gene lost 7 bases, with 21 bases spanning the gap. The CDR3 loop reads CASSPSRLGLDEQYF. In nucleotides, the CDR3 is TGTGCCAGTAGTCCCTCAAGACTGGGTTTGGATGAGCAGTACTTC. The whole variable domain, filled in from reference TRBV19 and TRBJ2-7, reads DGGITQSPKYLFRKEGQNVTLSCEQNLNHDAMYWYRQDPGQGLRLIYYSQIVNDFQKGDIAEGYSVSREKKESFPLTVTSAQKNPTAFYLCASSPSRLGLDEQYFGPGTRLTVT.

The chain employs TRBV7-8 and TRBJ2-3, with D perhaps matching TRBD2 (6 bases). The V end lost 6 bases, the J end lost 3 bases, and 13 bases lay between the germline ends. The CDR3 runs to 14 residues. Germline CDR1 is SGHVS and CDR2 is FQNEAQ. The DNA of the CDR3 is TGTGCCAGCAGTATGGGTCGGGAGACAGATACGCAGTATTTT. Its translation is CASSMGRETDTQYF.

The chain joins TRBV28 to TRBJ1-2, with 7 bases aligning to TRBD1. The CDR3 length is 12 residues. The junction had 8 bases not matched to a gene; V was cut back by 8 bases and J by 8 bases. Per germline, CDR1 MDHEN and CDR2 SYDVKM. The CDR3 nucleotides read TGTGCCAGCGAAACCGGGACAGACGGCTACACCTTC. Protein product: CASETGTDGYTF.

This chain connects TRBV28 to TRBJ2-5; D is perhaps TRBD1 (6 bases). V lost 2 bases, J lost 7 bases, and 23 bases lay in between. This CDR3 comprises 17 residues. Per germline, CDR1 MDHEN and CDR2 SYDVKM. The CDR3 DNA is TGTGCCAGCAGTTTAAATATAGTGGGGTGGGACAAAGGGACCCAGTACTTC. It codes for CASSLNIVGWDKGTQYF.

The chain couples TRBV19 to TRBJ2-1, with 9 bases identical to TRBD2. V shed 5 bases, J shed 2 bases, and the junction held 7 bases outside the gene matches. The CDR3 is 16 residues long. CDR1 is LNHDA and CDR2 is SQIVND in the germline V gene (reference sequence). The chain's CDR3 is CASSLGAGGPYNEQFF. The CDR3 DNA reads TGTGCCAGTAGTCTGGGAGCGGGAGGACCCTACAATGAGCAGTTCTTC.

J is TRBJ2-7 and V is TRBV5-1, with unresolved D. Germline values: CDR1 SGHRS, CDR2 YFSETQ. CDR3 length equals 16 residues. Trimming removed 1 base at V and 1 base at J, with 15 bases between. The CDR3: CASSLTSGLRSYEQYF. CDR3 nucleotides: TGCGCCAGCAGCTTGACTTCCGGGTTAAGGTCCTACGAGCAGTACTTC.

The rearrangement joins TRBV4-1 to TRBJ2-1, with unresolved D. V lost 3 bases to trimming and J lost 0 bases, with 9 bases between them. CDR3 length: 15 amino acids. Per germline, CDR1 MGHRA and CDR2 YSYEKL. CDR3: CASSQMESSYNEQFF. In DNA form, the CDR3 reads TGCGCCAGCAGCCAGATGGAGAGCTCCTACAATGAGCAGTTCTTC.

The V and J genes are TRBV7-9 and TRBJ2-2; 9 bases are a match to TRBD1. Trimming removed 3 bases from V and 5 bases from J; junction bases left unmatched: 4. There are 15 residues in the CDR3. Per the germline V gene, CDR1 is SEHNR and CDR2 is FQNEAQ (reference sequence). The CDR3 region is CASSLGQGGTGELFF. CDR3 bases: TGTGCCAGCAGCTTGGGACAGGGAGGAACCGGGGAGCTGTTTTTT.

Written as DNA, the CDR3 is TGTGCCAGCAGTTTTGGTGGGGCGACGTACGAGCAGTACTTC. Protein: CASSFGGATYEQYF. The rearrangement links TRBV27 to TRBJ2-7, with a tentative D call TRBD1 (5 bases). The germline CDR1 and CDR2 sequences are MNHEY and SMNVEV (reference sequence). This CDR3 spans 14 amino acids. The V end lost 3 bases, the J end lost 4 bases, and 13 bases lay between the germline ends.

CDR3 DNA sequence: TGTGCCAGCAGCTTAGGAGGGATGGAGGGGACTGAAGCTTTCTTT. Residues: CASSLGGMEGTEAFF. The chain joins TRBV7-9 to TRBJ1-1; a weak D match, TRBD1 (5 bases). This CDR3 spans 15 amino acids. Trimming removed 1 base at V and 5 bases at J, with 14 bases between. In germline, CDR1 is SEHNR, CDR2 FQNEAQ (reference sequence).

This chain connects TRBV12-5 to TRBJ2-1, with 11 bases identical to TRBD2. CDR3 length: 13 residues. CDR1 and CDR2 (germline): LGHNT, FRNRAP. J lost 6 bases, V lost 7 bases, and 2 bases had no gene match. CDR3 loop: CASELAGVNEQFF. CDR3 nucleotides: TGTGCTAGTGAACTAGCGGGGGTCAATGAGCAGTTCTTC.

The chain links TRBV7-9 to TRBJ1-4; 8 nucleotides align to TRBD1. V gave up 0 bases and J gave up 8 bases; unmatched junction bases: 8. CDR1 and CDR2 (germline): SEHNR, FQNEAQ (reference sequence). This CDR3 comprises 16 residues. The CDR3 loop is CASSLATGQGHEKLFF. DNA of the CDR3: TGTGCCAGCAGCTTAGCGACAGGACAGGGCCACGAAAAACTGTTTTTT.

The chain carries TRBV30 and TRBJ1-2; TRBD1 aligns across 10 bases. Looked up from germline, CDR1 is GTSNPN and CDR2 is SVGIG (reference sequence). The length of the CDR3 is 15 residues. V gave up 2 bases and J gave up 8 bases; unmatched junction bases: 11. CDR3 sequence (DNA): TGTGCCTGGAGTAGACCGGGACAGGGGATGTTAGGCTACACCTTC. It yields the protein CAWSRPGQGMLGYTF.

This chain connects TRBV19 to TRBJ1-5, with 7 bases identical to TRBD1. Per germline, CDR1 LNHDA and CDR2 SQIVND (reference sequence). The junction had 12 bases not matched to a gene; V was cut back by 5 bases and J by 11 bases. This CDR3 comprises 14 residues. The CDR3 DNA is TGTGCCAGTAGTTCTGACAGGGTAAGACTGGCCCAGCATTTT. It translates to CASSSDRVRLAQHF. Drawing the rest from reference TRBV19 and TRBJ1-5, the complete variable domain is DGGITQSPKYLFRKEGQNVTLSCEQNLNHDAMYWYRQDPGQGLRLIYYSQIVNDFQKGDIAEGYSVSREKKESFPLTVTSAQKNPTAFYLCASSSDRVRLAQHFGDGTRLSIL.

This clone was seen a few times. V usage is TRBV6-1 and J usage is TRBJ2-1, with unresolved D. The CDR3 contains 15 residues. The V gene's germline CDR1 is MNHNS and CDR2 SASEGT. V was shortened by 4 bases and J by 9 bases, with 19 bases between the two germline ends. In nucleotides, the CDR3 is TGTGCCAGCAGTGTATCGATACTTAGCTTGTCTGAGCAGTTCTTC. Translation: CASSVSILSLSEQFF.

The chain employs TRBV11-2 and TRBJ2-7; the D gene is possibly TRBD1 (7 bases). The CDR3 loop spans 16 amino acids. CDR1 and CDR2 (germline): SGHAT, FQNNGV. V lost 0 bases, J lost 2 bases, and 14 bases lay in between. The CDR3 protein is CASSLDRGLATYEQYF. DNA for the CDR3: TGTGCCAGCAGCTTAGATAGGGGGCTAGCGACCTACGAGCAGTACTTC.

The V gene is TRBV6-5, the J gene TRBJ2-1; possibly TRBD2 for D (5 bases). CDR1 MNHEY and CDR2 SVGAGI come from the germline V gene. V was clipped by 4 bases and J by 6 bases, with 16 bases between them. The CDR3 is 15 residues long. Written as DNA, the CDR3 is TGTGCCAGCAGTTCCTGGGAGAGACGCTTCAATGAGCAGTTCTTC. Translation gives CASSSWERRFNEQFF.

This clone was seen a single time. V is TRBV7-9 and J is TRBJ2-7; possible D gene TRBD1, 5 bases. CDR3 length equals 15 residues. CDR1 and CDR2 from the germline V gene are SEHNR and FQNEAQ (reference sequence). V lost 5 bases, J lost 3 bases, and 17 bases lay in between. The CDR3 region has the DNA TGTGCCAGCAGCCTCCTGACTCGGCAGGGCTACGAGCAGTACTTC. It is translated as CASSLLTRQGYEQYF.